Shown below are 21 T cell receptor beta chains from a single sample sequenced in a study of T cells in Graves' hyperthyroidism and ophthalmopathy. RNA transcripts served as the template for amplifying TCR beta CDR3 regions. A first-round RT-PCR of the TCR CDR3 used the HTBI primer set. MiXCR, applied by TCRdb to the multiplex PCR reads, yields one record per CDR3 protein. The table lists 550,000 to 600,000 distinct CDR3 sequences, about half of them singletons, with roughly 19% in the top ten. Input material: peripheral blood or thyroid tissue (not recorded which). The receptors were sampled from an adult woman with Graves' disease, either hyperthyroidism or ophthalmopathy (not recorded which).

This CDR3 is CASSPGTDFVTQYF. CDR3 bases: TGTGCCAGCAGCCCCGGGACTGACTTCGTTACGCAGTATTTT. The genes are TRBV7-2 and TRBJ2-3; possible D gene TRBD2, 6 bases. This CDR3 has 14 residues. Germline CDR1 SGHTA, CDR2 FQGNSA. Trimming left V 5 bases short and J 8 bases short, with 17 bases between.

This clonotype was found a few times. V gene TRBV2 combines with J gene TRBJ1-1, with no clear D. This CDR3 region has 16 residues. V lost 6 bases to trimming and J lost 4 bases, with 21 bases between them. The germline CDR1 and CDR2 sequences are SNHLY and FYNNEI. This CDR3 reads CASSLAPQAKGTEAFF. CDR3 nucleotide sequence: TGTGCCAGCAGCTTAGCCCCCCAAGCTAAGGGCACTGAAGCTTTCTTT.

This clonotype was seen just once. The chain has TRBV20-1 and TRBJ1-5; 7 positions match TRBD1. The CDR3 spans 15 residues. Germline CDR1 and CDR2: DFQATT and SNEGSKA (reference sequence). The J segment lost 4 bases and the V segment lost 0 bases, leaving 6 bases of the junction unmatched. CDR3 region: CSAREGGTENQPQHF. The CDR3 coding sequence is TGCAGTGCTAGAGAGGGCGGGACAGAAAATCAGCCCCAGCATTTT.

This clonotype was seen more than once but under ten times. This chain uses TRBV28 with TRBJ2-7; 7 nucleotides line up with TRBD2. The ends lost 7 bases at V and 5 bases at J; junction bases unmatched: 11. Germline lookup yields CDR1 MDHEN and CDR2 SYDVKM. The CDR3 is 14 residues long. DNA of the CDR3: TGTGCCAGCACTCTCGGGGCAGGGAGGGACGAGCAGTACTTC. Amino acids: CASTLGAGRDEQYF.

The chain joins TRBV7-8 to TRBJ2-5; TRBD1 or TRBD2 may be the D gene (6 bases each). Germline loops: CDR1 SGHVS, CDR2 FQNEAQ. This CDR3 has 13 amino acids. V was pared by 7 bases and J by 5 bases, with 14 bases between. CDR3 in amino acids: CASTRGGRETQYF. DNA for the CDR3: TGTGCCAGCACAAGAGGGGGGCGGGAGACCCAGTACTTC.

The chain recombines TRBV28 with TRBJ2-7; D gene uncertain. The CDR3 extends over 10 amino acids. V was cut by 5 bases and J by 7 bases, with 6 bases left in between. Per germline, CDR1 MDHEN and CDR2 SYDVKM. The CDR3: CASSRWEQYF. CDR3 sequence (DNA): TGTGCCAGCAGTAGATGGGAGCAGTACTTC.

This clonotype occurred many times. The chain recombines TRBV7-2 with TRBJ1-5, with 7 bases fitting TRBD1. This CDR3 comprises 13 residues. Germline CDR1 SGHTA, CDR2 FQGNSA. V dropped 4 bases and J dropped 5; count of bases not matched to a gene: 2. The CDR3, as DNA: TGTGCCAGCAGCTCGGGACAGCATCAGCCCCAGCATTTT. This codes for CASSSGQHQPQHF.

V and J are TRBV19 and TRBJ2-5; TRBD2 might be the D (6 bases). This CDR3 has 14 amino acids. CDR1 is LNHDA, CDR2 SQIVND, per germline (reference sequence). The V end was cut by 8 bases, the J end by 1 base, with 14 bases between. The CDR3 reads CASGATSSQETQYF. The CDR3 DNA follows: TGTGCCAGTGGAGCCACTAGCAGCCAAGAGACCCAGTACTTC. Supplemented by reference TRBV19 and TRBJ2-5, the full variable domain reads DGGITQSPKYLFRKEGQNVTLSCEQNLNHDAMYWYRQDPGQGLRLIYYSQIVNDFQKGDIAEGYSVSREKKESFPLTVTSAQKNPTAFYLCASGATSSQETQYFGPGTRLLVL.

J is TRBJ2-7 and V is TRBV28; D possibly corresponds to TRBD1 (5 bases). CDR3 length equals 15 residues. Germline V gene lookup returns CDR1 MDHEN and CDR2 SYDVKM. The V end lost 4 bases, the J end lost 3 bases, and 16 bases lay between the germline ends. CDR3 DNA sequence: TGTGCCAGCAGTTCCCAGGGCTCCTCACTCTACGAGCAGTACTTC. Protein product: CASSSQGSSLYEQYF.

This clonotype was counted many times. The V call is TRBV4-2, the J call TRBJ2-7; D may match TRBD1 or TRBD2 (5 bases each). Per the germline V gene, CDR1 is LGHNA and CDR2 is YNFKEQ. This CDR3 is built from 16 residues. V lost 3 bases and J 2 bases, leaving 17 bases between the germline ends. DNA for the CDR3: TGTGCCAGCAGCCACACCCCGGGACGGAGACCCTACGAGCAGTACTTC. It specifies CASSHTPGRRPYEQYF.

Notes on this clonotype: Since a much larger clone is just one base distant, this may be a read error. DNA of the CDR3: TGCGCCAGCAGCCAAGCAGGGCAAGGGAATCAGCCCCAGCATTTT. Amino acid sequence: CASSQAGQGNQPQHF. The chain employs TRBV4-3 and TRBJ1-5, with a tentative D call TRBD1 (5 bases). The CDR3 sequence is 15 residues long. CDR1 and CDR2 from the germline V gene are LGHNA and YSLEER. V lost 1 base to trimming and J lost 4 bases, with 11 bases between them.

This clonotype was recorded at least ten times. The chain recombines TRBV2 with TRBJ2-2; TRBD2 might be the D (6 bases). Germline CDR1 is SNHLY and CDR2 is FYNNEI. V was clipped by 7 bases and J by 0 bases, with 9 bases between them. The CDR3 runs to 14 residues. As DNA, the CDR3 is TGTGCCAGCACGGGGAGGCCGAACACCGGGGAGCTGTTTTTT. Protein sequence: CASTGRPNTGELFF.

This clonotype was observed once. This chain uses TRBV29-1 with TRBJ1-2; D unresolved. Germline V CDR1 and CDR2: SQVTM, ANQGSEA. V gave up 6 bases and J gave up 6 bases, with 14 bases separating them. The CDR3 covers 12 residues. CDR3 protein: CSVSASGNGYTF. The CDR3 coding sequence is TGCAGCGTATCCGCGAGTGGCAATGGCTACACCTTC.

The chain couples TRBV24-1 to TRBJ2-2; 13 positions match TRBD2. V trimming: 7 bases; J trimming: 2 bases; junction bases outside the gene matches: 6. CDR1 is KGHDR, CDR2 SFDVKD, per germline. This CDR3 is built from 17 residues. The CDR3 DNA follows: TGTGCCACCAGAGGGACTAGCGGGATATCTAACACCGGGGAGCTGTTTTTT. Protein: CATRGTSGISNTGELFF.

This clonotype was picked up many times. The chain uses TRBV3-1 and TRBJ1-6; the D gene is possibly TRBD1 (5 bases). The V and J ends lost 6 bases and 7 bases respectively, with 16 bases between them. The CDR3 is 15 residues long. Germline CDR1 reads LGHDT; CDR2 reads YNNKEL (reference sequence). In DNA, the CDR3 is TGTGCCAGCAGTCGAGCCGGGACTGAAAATTCACCCCTCCACTTT. It yields the protein CASSRAGTENSPLHF.

Comment on this clonotype: A read error is possible here, since a much larger clone lies one base away. J is TRBJ2-7 and V is TRBV11-1; D possibly matches TRBD1 or TRBD2 (5 bases each). The V end was cut by 5 bases, the J end by 2 bases, with 10 bases between. This CDR3 spans 13 amino acids. Germline V lookup: CDR1 SGHAT, CDR2 FQDESV (reference sequence). The CDR3 nucleotides are TGTGCCAGCAGCGGGGACGAAGCCTACGAGCAGTACTTC. This translates into CASSGDEAYEQYF.

This clonotype was counted many times. The chain recombines TRBV7-2 with TRBJ2-2; D unclear. CDR1 and CDR2 (germline): SGHTA, FQGNSA. The V end was cut by 1 base, the J end by 2 bases, with 11 bases between. The CDR3 has 16 residues. CDR3: CASSLVRSINTGELFF. In DNA form, the CDR3 reads TGTGCCAGCAGCTTAGTCCGGAGCATAAACACCGGGGAGCTGTTTTTT.

This clonotype was observed a few times. V and J are TRBV7-8 and TRBJ1-1; D is undetermined. The CDR3 extends over 13 amino acids. The germline CDR1 and CDR2 sequences are SGHVS and FQNEAQ. Trimming removed 5 bases at V and 4 bases at J, with 11 bases between. This chain's CDR3 is CASSETLGTEAFF. CDR3 sequence (DNA): TGTGCCAGCAGCGAGACGTTGGGCACTGAAGCTTTCTTT.

The chain has TRBV12-3 or TRBV12-4 and TRBJ1-3; TRBD1 agrees at 8 bases. The J segment lost 2 bases and the V segment lost 6 bases, leaving 6 bases of the junction unmatched. The CDR3 loop spans 15 amino acids. The CDR3 sequence: CASRNGQGPGNTIYF. The CDR3 DNA is TGTGCCAGCAGAAATGGACAGGGACCTGGAAACACCATATATTTT.

This clonotype was observed a handful of times. This rearrangement joins TRBV29-1 to TRBJ1-5, with a tentative D call TRBD1 (6 bases). Trimming took 1 base from V and 6 from J, leaving 10 bases between them. The CDR3 has 13 residues. CDR1 is SQVTM, CDR2 ANQGSEA, per germline. Written as DNA, the CDR3 is TGCAGCGTTGAAGTAGGGGGGGCTCAGCCCCAGCATTTT. Residues: CSVEVGGAQPQHF.

The chain has TRBV29-1 and TRBJ2-1; 8 nucleotides agree with TRBD1. CDR1 and CDR2 from the germline V gene are SQVTM and ANQGSEA. The trim removed 6 bases at V and 8 bases at J, leaving 6 bases unmatched. This CDR3 comprises 12 residues. The CDR3 sequence: CSVSDRADEQFF. The CDR3 bases are TGCAGCGTGTCGGACAGGGCCGATGAGCAGTTCTTC.